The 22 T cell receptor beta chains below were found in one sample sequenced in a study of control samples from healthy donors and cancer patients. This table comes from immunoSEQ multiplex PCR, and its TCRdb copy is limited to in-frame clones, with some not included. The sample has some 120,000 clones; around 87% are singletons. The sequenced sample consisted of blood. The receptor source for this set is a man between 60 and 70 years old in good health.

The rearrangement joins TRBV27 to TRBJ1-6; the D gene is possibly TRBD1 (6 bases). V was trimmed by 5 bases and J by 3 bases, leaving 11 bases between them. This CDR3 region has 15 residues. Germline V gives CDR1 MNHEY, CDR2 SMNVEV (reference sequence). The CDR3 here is CASSTGRGYNSPLHF. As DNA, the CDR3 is TGTGCCAGCAGTACAGGGAGAGGCTATAATTCACCCCTCCACTTT.

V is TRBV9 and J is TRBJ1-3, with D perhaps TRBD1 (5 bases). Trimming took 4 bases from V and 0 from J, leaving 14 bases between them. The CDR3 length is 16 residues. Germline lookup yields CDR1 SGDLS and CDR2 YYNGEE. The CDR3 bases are TGTGCCAGCAGCCCGCGTGGGACGTACTCTGGAAACACCATATATTTT. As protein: CASSPRGTYSGNTIYF.

In DNA, the CDR3 is TGTGCCAGCTCACCTCCGGGACAGGGGCGACTCCTCTCTGGAAACACCATATATTTT. This translates into CASSPPGQGRLLSGNTIYF. The chain uses TRBV18 and TRBJ1-3, with 10 bases lining up with TRBD1. Unmatched junction bases numbered 11, after V lost 3 bases and J lost 0 bases. The CDR3 is 19 amino acids. Germline loops: CDR1 KGHSH, CDR2 LQKENI. The full variable domain, its missing parts supplied by reference TRBV18 and TRBJ1-3, is NAGVMQNPRHLVRRRGQEARLRCSPMKGHSHVYWYRQLPEEGLKFMVYLQKENIIDESGMPKERFSAEFPKEGPSILRIQQVVRGDSAAYFCASSPPGQGRLLSGNTIYFGEGSWLTVV.

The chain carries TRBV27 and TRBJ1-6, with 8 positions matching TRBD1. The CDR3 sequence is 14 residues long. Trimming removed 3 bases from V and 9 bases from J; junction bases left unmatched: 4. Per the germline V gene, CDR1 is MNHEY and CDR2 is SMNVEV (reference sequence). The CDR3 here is CASSFEQGGSPLHF. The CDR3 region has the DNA TGTGCCAGCAGTTTCGAACAGGGGGGTTCACCCCTCCACTTT.

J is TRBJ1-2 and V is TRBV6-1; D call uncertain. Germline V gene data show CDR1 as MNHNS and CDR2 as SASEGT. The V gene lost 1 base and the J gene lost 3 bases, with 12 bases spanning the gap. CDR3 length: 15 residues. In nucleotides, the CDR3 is TGTGCCAGCAGTGAAGTTTTGGCAGACTACTATGGCTACACCTTC. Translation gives CASSEVLADYYGYTF.

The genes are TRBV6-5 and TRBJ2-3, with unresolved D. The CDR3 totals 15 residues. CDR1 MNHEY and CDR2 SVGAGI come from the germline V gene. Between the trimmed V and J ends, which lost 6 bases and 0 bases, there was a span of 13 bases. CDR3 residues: CASSLLPRSTDTQYF. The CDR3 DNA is TGTGCCAGCAGCCTACTACCGAGAAGCACAGATACGCAGTATTTT.

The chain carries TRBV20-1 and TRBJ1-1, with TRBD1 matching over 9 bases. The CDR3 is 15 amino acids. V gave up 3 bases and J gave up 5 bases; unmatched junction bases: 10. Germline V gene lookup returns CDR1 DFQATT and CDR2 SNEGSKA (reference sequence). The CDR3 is CSASGTGTAVTEAFF. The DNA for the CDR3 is TGCAGTGCTAGTGGGACAGGGACAGCGGTAACTGAAGCTTTCTTT.

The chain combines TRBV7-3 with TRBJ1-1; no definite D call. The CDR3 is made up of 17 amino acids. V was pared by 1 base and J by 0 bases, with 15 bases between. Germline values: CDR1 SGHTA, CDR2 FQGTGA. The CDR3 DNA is TGTGCCAGCAGCTTAAACTATGTAGGCAGGATGAACACTGAAGCTTTCTTT. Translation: CASSLNYVGRMNTEAFF. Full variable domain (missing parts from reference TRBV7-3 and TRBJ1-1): GAGVSQTPSNKVTEKGKYVELRCDPISGHTALYWYRQSLGQGPEFLIYFQGTGAADDSGLPNDRFFAVRPEGSVSTLKIQRTERGDSAVYLCASSLNYVGRMNTEAFFGQGTRLTVV.

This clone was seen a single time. CDR3 residues: CASSFRAGGFGYTF. In DNA form, the CDR3 reads TGTGCCAGCAGTTTTAGGGCAGGTGGATTCGGCTACACCTTC. The rearrangement uses TRBV27 and TRBJ1-2; D is undetermined. CDR1 MNHEY and CDR2 SMNVEV come from the germline V gene (reference sequence). This CDR3 is 14 amino acids long. V was pared by 3 bases and J by 8 bases, with 16 bases between.

In DNA, the CDR3 is TGTGCCAGCAACCGAGCTACCCATAATTCACCCCTCCACTTT. It is translated as CASNRATHNSPLHF. The J gene is TRBJ1-6, the V gene TRBV9, with D uncertain. This CDR3 is built from 14 residues. Trimming took off 6 bases at V and 5 bases at J, with 12 bases between the two ends. From germline, CDR1 is SGDLS and CDR2 YYNGEE.

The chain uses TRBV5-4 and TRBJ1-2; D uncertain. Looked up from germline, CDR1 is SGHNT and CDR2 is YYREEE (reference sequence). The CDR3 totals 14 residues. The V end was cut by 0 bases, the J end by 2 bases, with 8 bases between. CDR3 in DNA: TGTGCCAGCAGCTTGGGCAGGTCCAACTATGGCTACACCTTC. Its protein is CASSLGRSNYGYTF. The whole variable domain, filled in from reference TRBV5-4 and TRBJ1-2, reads ETGVTQSPTHLIKTRGQQVTLRCSSQSGHNTVSWYQQALGQGPQFIFQYYREEENGRGNFPPRFSGLQFPNYSSELNVNALELDDSALYLCASSLGRSNYGYTFGSGTRLTVV.

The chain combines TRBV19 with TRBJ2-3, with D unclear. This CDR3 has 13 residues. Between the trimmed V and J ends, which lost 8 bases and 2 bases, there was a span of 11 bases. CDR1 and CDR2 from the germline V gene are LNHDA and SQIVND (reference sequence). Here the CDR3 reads CASQVQYTDTQYF. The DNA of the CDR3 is TGTGCCAGTCAAGTGCAGTACACAGATACGCAGTATTTT.

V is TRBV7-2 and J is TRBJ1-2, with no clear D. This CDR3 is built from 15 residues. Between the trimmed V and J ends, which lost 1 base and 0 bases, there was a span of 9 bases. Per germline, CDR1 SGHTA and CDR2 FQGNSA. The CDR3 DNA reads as TGTGCCAGCAGCTTAGATTTTCGGGCTAACTATGGCTACACCTTC. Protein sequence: CASSLDFRANYGYTF.

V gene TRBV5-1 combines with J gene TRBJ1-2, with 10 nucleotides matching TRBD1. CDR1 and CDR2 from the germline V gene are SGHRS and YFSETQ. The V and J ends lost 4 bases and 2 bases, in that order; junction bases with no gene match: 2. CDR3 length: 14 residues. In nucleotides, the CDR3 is TGCGCCAGCAGCAGGACAGGGGGAAACTATGGCTACACCTTC. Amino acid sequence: CASSRTGGNYGYTF. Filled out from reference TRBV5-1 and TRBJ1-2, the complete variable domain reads KAGVTQTPRYLIKTRGQQVTLSCSPISGHRSVSWYQQTPGQGLQFLFEYFSETQRNKGNFPGRFSGRQFSNSRSEMNVSTLELGDSALYLCASSRTGGNYGYTFGSGTRLTVV.

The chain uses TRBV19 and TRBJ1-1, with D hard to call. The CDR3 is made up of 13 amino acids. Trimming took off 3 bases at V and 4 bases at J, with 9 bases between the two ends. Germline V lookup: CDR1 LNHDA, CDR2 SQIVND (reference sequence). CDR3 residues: CASSIPSSTEAFF. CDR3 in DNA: TGTGCCAGTAGTATCCCGAGTAGCACTGAAGCTTTCTTT.

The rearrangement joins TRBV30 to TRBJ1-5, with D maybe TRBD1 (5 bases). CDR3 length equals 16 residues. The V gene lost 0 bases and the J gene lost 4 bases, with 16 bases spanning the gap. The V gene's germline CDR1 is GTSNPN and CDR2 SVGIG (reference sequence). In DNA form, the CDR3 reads TGTGCCTGGAGTGTACTCGGGCAGGGCGGTAATCAGCCCCAGCATTTT. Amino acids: CAWSVLGQGGNQPQHF.

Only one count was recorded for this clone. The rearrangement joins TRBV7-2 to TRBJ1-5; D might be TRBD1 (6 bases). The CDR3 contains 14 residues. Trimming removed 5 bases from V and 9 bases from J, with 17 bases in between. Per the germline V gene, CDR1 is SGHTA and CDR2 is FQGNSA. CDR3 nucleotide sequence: TGTGCCAGCAGCGCCGGACTAAAGGGGGGGCCCCAGCATTTT. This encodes CASSAGLKGGPQHF.

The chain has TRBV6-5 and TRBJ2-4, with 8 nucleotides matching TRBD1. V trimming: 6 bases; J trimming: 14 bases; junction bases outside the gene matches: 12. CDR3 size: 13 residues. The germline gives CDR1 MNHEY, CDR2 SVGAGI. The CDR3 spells CASRRDPADREYF. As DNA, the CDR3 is TGTGCCAGCAGACGAGATCCTGCGGACAGGGAGTACTTC.

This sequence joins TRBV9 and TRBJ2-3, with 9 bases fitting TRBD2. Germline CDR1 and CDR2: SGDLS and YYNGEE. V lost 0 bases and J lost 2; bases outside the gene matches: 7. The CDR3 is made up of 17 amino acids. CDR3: CASSVGLAGAPTDTQYF. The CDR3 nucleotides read TGTGCCAGCAGCGTAGGTTTAGCGGGGGCCCCCACAGATACGCAGTATTTT.

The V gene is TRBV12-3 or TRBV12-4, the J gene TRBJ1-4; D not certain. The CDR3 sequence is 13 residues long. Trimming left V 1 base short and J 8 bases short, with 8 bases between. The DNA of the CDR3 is TGTGCCAGCAGTTTAGGTCGACCCGAAAAACTGTTTTTT. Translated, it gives CASSLGRPEKLFF.

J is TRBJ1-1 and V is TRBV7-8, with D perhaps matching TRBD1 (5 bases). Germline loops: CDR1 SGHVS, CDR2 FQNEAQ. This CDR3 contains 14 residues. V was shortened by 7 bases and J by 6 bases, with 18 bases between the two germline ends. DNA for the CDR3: TGTGCCAGCACCCGACTGACGGTGGGGGCTGAAGCTTTCTTT. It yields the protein CASTRLTVGAEAFF.

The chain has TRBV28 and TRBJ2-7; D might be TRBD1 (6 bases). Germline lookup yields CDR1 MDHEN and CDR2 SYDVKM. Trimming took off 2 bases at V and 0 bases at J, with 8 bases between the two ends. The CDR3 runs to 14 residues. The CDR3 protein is CASSLQGPSYEQYF. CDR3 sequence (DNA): TGTGCCAGCAGTTTACAGGGGCCCTCCTACGAGCAGTACTTC.